A single sample is the source of the 2 T cell receptor beta chains below, sequenced in a study of tumor-infiltrating lymphocytes in primary liver carcinoma (dated by TCRdb to 2017 to 2019). TRIzol reagent was used to extract blood RNA from unsorted whole blood, while the DNeasy Blood & Tissue kit provided the germline DNA. Instrument on record: Illumina HiSeq 2500. A constant-region primer and ProtoScript II reverse transcriptase were used to reverse-transcribe TCRbeta-specific cDNA from roughly 0.5 ug total RNA. TCRbeta libraries were built with three nested multiplex PCR rounds, a slightly modified ARM-PCR procedure. The first two PCR rounds used multiplex TRBV1-TRBV30 forward primers with a Cbeta reverse primer, each for around 10 cycles. The public reads were reprocessed in TCRdb via fastp at Q25 and MiXCR, keeping in-frame beta chains. One record per CDR3 amino acid sequence lists the most common genes and DNA. Here the sample has 310,000 or so distinct CDR3 sequences; 45% to 70% occur a single time. Approximately 15% of the sample lies in the top ten.

Sequenced input: peripheral blood. These receptors originate from a woman in her twenties or thirties with primary liver carcinoma and hepatitis B virus infection.

A note on this clonotype: This may be a read error: a much more frequent sequence differs by one nucleotide. The chain links TRBV29-1 to TRBJ2-1; TRBD1 might be the D (6 bases). V was trimmed by 4 bases and J by 3 bases, leaving 13 bases between them. Germline V gene data show CDR1 as SQVTM and CDR2 as ANQGSEA. The CDR3 totals 14 residues. Here the CDR3 reads CSVASWGRYNEQFF. Written as DNA, the CDR3 is TGCAGCGTTGCTTCATGGGGGCGCTACAATGAGCAGTTCTTC.

A note on this clonotype: This may be a read error: a much more frequent sequence differs by one nucleotide. V gene TRBV29-1 combines with J gene TRBJ2-5, with D tentatively TRBD2 (6 bases). V was shortened by 8 bases and J by 5 bases, with 24 bases between the two germline ends. Germline loops: CDR1 SQVTM, CDR2 ANQGSEA. The CDR3 sequence is 15 residues long. The CDR3 DNA is TGCAGCATGGAAGATTCCGGGCCTAGCGAGGAGACCCAGTACTTC. This translates into CSMEDSGPSEETQYF.